This T cell receptor (beta chain) derives from a study of cytomegalovirus exposure and HLA in healthy donors. For the study at large: HLA-typed donors were the source of about 85 million unique TCRs, which an early data release held. Study-wide findings and caveats: Per a later analysis, about 17,000 TCR beta sequences showed association with HLA alleles at 0.05 false discovery rate. An ancestry cluster, one associated with Asian ancestry, reportedly showed fewer N-insertions than the roughly 670-donor mean in a later analysis. TCR beta chains numbering approximately 150 were designated cytomegalovirus-associated.

On this clone: What it binds is unknown.

Vbeta (60) and Jbeta (13) primers were used in the PCR. Data came from immunoSEQ multiplex PCR; TCRdb stores just in-frame clones and leaves some out. This sample has some 170,000 clones, with 78% found just once. The receptor comes from a female donor in good health and CMV-seronegative. Material for sequencing was PBMCs.

This CDR3 reads CASSPHRDVNTGELFF. CDR3 in DNA: TGCGCCAGCAGCCCCCACAGGGACGTGAACACCGGGGAGCTGTTTTTT. This chain links TRBV5-1 with TRBJ2-2; a weak D match, TRBD1 (6 bases). The CDR3 is 16 amino acids. Trimming left V 4 bases short and J 1 base short, with 14 bases between. Germline CDR1 is SGHRS and CDR2 is YFSETQ. Drawing the rest from reference TRBV5-1 and TRBJ2-2, the complete variable domain is KAGVTQTPRYLIKTRGQQVTLSCSPISGHRSVSWYQQTPGQGLQFLFEYFSETQRNKGNFPGRFSGRQFSNSRSEMNVSTLELGDSALYLCASSPHRDVNTGELFFGEGSRLTVL.